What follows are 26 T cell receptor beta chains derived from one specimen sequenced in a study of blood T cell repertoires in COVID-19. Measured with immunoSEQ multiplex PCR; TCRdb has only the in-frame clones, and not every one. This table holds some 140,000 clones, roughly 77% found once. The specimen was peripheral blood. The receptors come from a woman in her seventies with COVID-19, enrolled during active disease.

The CDR3, as DNA: TGCGCCAGCAGCCAAGATAAAGGACAGGGGAATGGCTACACCTTC. Its translation: CASSQDKGQGNGYTF. V and J are TRBV4-1 and TRBJ1-2; 9 bases align to TRBD1. The V segment lost 0 bases and the J segment 6 bases; nucleotides outside the gene matches: 5. Germline V gene lookup returns CDR1 MGHRA and CDR2 YSYEKL. CDR3 length: 15 residues.

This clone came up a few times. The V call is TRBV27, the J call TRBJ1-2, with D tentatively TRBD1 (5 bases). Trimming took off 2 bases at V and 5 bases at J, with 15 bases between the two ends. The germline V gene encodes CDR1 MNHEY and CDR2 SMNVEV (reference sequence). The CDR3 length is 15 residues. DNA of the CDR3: TGTGCCAGCAGTTTAAACGGACAACCGATATATGGCTACACCTTC. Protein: CASSLNGQPIYGYTF.

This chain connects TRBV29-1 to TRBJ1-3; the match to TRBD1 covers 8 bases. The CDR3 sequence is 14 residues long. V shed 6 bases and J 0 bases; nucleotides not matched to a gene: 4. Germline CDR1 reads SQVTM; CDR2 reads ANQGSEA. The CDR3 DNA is TGCAGCGTCCTGGACAGGGTCTCTGGAAACACCATATATTTT. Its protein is CSVLDRVSGNTIYF.

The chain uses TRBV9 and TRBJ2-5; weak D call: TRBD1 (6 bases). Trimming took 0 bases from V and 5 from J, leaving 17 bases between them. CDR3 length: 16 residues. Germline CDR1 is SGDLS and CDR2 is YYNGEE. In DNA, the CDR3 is TGTGCCAGCAGCGTAGCTTCAGGGGCGGCGTGGGAGACCCAGTACTTC. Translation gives CASSVASGAAWETQYF.

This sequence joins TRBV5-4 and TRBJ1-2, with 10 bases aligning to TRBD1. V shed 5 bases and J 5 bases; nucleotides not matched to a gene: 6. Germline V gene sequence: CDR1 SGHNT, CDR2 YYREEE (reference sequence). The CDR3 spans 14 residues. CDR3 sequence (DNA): TGTGCCAGCAGTGACAGGGGGCGGGAGTATGGCTACACCTTC. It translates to CASSDRGREYGYTF.

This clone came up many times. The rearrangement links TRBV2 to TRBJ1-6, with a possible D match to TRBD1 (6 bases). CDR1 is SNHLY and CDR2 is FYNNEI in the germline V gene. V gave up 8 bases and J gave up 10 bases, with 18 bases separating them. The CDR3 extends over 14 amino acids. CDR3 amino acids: CASSTGQGRSPLHF. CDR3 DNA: TGTGCCAGCTCTACTGGCCAGGGGCGGTCACCCCTCCACTTT.

The CDR3 sequence is CASSARVSMNTEAFF. The CDR3 bases are TGTGCCAGTAGTGCCAGGGTCTCAATGAACACTGAAGCTTTCTTT. The chain employs TRBV19 and TRBJ1-1; D might be TRBD1 (5 bases). The CDR3 extends over 15 amino acids. CDR1 LNHDA and CDR2 SQIVND come from the germline V gene (reference sequence). The germline V and J ends were trimmed by 5 bases and 0 bases, with 13 bases remaining between them.

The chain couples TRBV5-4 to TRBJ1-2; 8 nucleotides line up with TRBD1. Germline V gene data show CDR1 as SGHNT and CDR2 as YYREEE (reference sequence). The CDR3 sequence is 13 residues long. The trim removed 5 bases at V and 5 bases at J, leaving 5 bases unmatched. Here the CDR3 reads CASRSTGEYGYTF. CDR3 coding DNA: TGTGCCAGCAGGTCGACAGGGGAGTATGGCTACACCTTC.

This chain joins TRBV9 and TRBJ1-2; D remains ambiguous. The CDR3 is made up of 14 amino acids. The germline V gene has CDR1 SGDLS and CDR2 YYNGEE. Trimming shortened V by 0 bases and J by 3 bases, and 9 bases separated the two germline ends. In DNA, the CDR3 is TGTGCCAGCAGCGTAGCCCCCCAGGACTATGGCTACACCTTC. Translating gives CASSVAPQDYGYTF.

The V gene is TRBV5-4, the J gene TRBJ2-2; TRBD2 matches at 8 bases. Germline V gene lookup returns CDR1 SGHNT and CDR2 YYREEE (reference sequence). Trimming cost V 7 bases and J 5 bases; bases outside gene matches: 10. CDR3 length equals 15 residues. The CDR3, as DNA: TGTGCCAGCCAAAGGGGCGGGGGGCAAACCGGGGAGCTGTTTTTT. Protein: CASQRGGGQTGELFF.

The CDR3 reads CAWSVSRYGYTF. CDR3 bases: TGTGCCTGGAGTGTCTCCCGCTATGGCTACACCTTC. The chain is built from TRBV30 and TRBJ1-2; D call uncertain. V was trimmed by 0 bases and J by 4 bases, leaving 6 bases between them. CDR1 is GTSNPN, CDR2 SVGIG, per germline (reference sequence). The CDR3 is 12 residues long.

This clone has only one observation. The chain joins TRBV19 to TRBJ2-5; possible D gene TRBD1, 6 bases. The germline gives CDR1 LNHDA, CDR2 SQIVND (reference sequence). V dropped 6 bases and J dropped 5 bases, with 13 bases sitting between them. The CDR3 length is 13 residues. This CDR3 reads CASRTTGLETQYF. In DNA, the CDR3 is TGTGCCAGTAGAACCACAGGGCTTGAGACCCAGTACTTC.

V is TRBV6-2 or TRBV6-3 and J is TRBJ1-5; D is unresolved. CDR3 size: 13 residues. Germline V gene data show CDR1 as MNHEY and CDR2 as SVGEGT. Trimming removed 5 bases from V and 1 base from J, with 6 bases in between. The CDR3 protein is CASSGVSNQPQHF. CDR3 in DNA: TGTGCCAGCAGTGGAGTAAGCAATCAGCCCCAGCATTTT.

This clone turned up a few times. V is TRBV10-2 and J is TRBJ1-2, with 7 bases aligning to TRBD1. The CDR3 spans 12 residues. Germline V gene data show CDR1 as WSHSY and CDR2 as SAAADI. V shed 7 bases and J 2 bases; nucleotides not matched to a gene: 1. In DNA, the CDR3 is TGCGCCAGCAAACAGGGGAACTATGGCTACACCTTC. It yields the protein CASKQGNYGYTF.

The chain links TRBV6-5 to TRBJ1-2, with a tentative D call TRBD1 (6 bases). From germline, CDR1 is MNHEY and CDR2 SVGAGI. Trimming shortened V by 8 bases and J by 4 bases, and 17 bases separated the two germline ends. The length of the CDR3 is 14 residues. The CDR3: CASGGGQVLYGYTF. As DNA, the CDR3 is TGTGCCAGCGGGGGGGGCCAGGTCCTCTATGGCTACACCTTC.

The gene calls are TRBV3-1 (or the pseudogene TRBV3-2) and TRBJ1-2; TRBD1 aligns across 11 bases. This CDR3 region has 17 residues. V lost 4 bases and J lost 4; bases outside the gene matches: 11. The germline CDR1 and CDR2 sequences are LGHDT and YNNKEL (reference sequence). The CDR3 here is CASSPGQGAGSGYGYTF. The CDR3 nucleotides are TGTGCCAGCAGCCCCGGACAGGGGGCCGGTAGTGGCTATGGCTACACCTTC.

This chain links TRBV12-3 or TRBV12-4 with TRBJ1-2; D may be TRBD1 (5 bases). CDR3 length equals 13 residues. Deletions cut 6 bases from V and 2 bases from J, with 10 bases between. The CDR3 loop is CASRTTENYGYTF. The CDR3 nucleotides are TGTGCCAGCAGAACGACAGAAAACTATGGCTACACCTTC.

The CDR3 reads CASSYLPSQVNSPLHF. CDR3 nucleotides: TGTGCCAGCAGTTACTTGCCGTCCCAGGTTAATTCACCCCTCCACTTT. J is TRBJ1-6 and V is TRBV6-2 or TRBV6-3, with no clear D. The CDR3 sequence is 16 residues long. V lost 1 base and J 6 bases, leaving 13 bases between the germline ends. Looked up from germline, CDR1 is MNHEY and CDR2 is SVGEGT.

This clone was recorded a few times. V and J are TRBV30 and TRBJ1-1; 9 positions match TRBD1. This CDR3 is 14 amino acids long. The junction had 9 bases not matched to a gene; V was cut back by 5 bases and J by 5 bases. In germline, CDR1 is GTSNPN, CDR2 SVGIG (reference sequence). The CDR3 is CAWGEDRGSTEAFF. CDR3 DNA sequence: TGTGCCTGGGGGGAGGACAGGGGTAGTACTGAAGCTTTCTTT.

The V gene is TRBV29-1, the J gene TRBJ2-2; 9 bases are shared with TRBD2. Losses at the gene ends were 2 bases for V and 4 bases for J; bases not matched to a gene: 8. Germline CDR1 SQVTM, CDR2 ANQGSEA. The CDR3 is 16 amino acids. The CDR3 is CSVEWVSGGGTGELFF. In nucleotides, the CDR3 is TGCAGCGTTGAATGGGTTAGCGGGGGTGGCACCGGGGAGCTGTTTTTT.

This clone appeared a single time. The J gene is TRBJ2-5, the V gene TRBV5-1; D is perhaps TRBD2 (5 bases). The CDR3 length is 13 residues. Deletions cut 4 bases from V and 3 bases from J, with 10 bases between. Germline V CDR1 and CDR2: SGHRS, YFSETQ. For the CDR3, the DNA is TGCGCCAGCAGCGAGGGCCTGAAAGAGACCCAGTACTTC. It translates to CASSEGLKETQYF. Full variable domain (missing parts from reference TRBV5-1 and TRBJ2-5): KAGVTQTPRYLIKTRGQQVTLSCSPISGHRSVSWYQQTPGQGLQFLFEYFSETQRNKGNFPGRFSGRQFSNSRSEMNVSTLELGDSALYLCASSEGLKETQYFGPGTRLLVL.

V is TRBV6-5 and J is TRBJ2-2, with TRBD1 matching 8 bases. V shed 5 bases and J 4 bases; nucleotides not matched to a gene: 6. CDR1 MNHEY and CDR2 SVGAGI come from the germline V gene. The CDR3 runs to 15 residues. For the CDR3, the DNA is TGTGCCAGCAGTCGACAGGGGTCGGCCACCGGGGAGCTGTTTTTT. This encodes CASSRQGSATGELFF.

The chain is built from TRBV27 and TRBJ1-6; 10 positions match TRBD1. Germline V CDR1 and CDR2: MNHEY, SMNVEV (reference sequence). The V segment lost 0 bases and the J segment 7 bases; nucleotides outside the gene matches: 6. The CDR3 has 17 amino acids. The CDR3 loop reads CASSLSETGGLNSPLHF. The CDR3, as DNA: TGTGCCAGCAGTTTATCAGAGACAGGGGGCTTGAATTCACCCCTCCACTTT.

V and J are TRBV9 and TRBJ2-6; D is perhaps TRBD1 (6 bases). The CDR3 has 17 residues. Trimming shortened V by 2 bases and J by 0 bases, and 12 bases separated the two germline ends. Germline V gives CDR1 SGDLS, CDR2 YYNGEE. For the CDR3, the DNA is TGTGCCAGCAGCGTCGGGACACTCTTCTCTGGGGCCAACGTCCTGACTTTC. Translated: CASSVGTLFSGANVLTF.

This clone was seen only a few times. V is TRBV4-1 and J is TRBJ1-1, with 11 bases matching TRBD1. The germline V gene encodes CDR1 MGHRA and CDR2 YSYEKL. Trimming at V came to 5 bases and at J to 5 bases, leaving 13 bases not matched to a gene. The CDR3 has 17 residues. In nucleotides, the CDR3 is TGCGCCAGCAGCTTTCTGACTCCGGGACAGGGGGGGACTGAAGCTTTCTTT. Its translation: CASSFLTPGQGGTEAFF.

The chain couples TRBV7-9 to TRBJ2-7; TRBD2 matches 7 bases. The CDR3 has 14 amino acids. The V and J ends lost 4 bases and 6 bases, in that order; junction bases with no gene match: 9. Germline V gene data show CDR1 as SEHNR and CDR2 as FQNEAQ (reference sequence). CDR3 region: CASSSPSREAEQYF. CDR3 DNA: TGTGCCAGCAGCTCCCCGAGTCGGGAGGCCGAGCAGTACTTC.